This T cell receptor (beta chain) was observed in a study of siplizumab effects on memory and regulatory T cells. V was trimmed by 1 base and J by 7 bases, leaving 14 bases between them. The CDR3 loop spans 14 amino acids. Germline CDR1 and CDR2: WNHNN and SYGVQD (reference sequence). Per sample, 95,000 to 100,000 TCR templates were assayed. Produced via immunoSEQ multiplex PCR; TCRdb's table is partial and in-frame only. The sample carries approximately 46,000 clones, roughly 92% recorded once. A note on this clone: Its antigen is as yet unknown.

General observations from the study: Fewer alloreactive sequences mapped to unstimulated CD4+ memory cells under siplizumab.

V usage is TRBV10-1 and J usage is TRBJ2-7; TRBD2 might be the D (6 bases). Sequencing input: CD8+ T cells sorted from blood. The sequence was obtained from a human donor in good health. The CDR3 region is CASSEYPGADEQYF. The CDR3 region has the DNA TGCGCCAGCAGTGAGTACCCGGGAGCGGATGAGCAGTACTTC.